This passage covers 18 T cell receptor beta chains from one sample sequenced in a study of blood T cell repertoires in COVID-19. Some clones are missing from TCRdb's copy, which holds only in-frame ones; the method was immunoSEQ multiplex PCR. The data show 130,000 or so clones, roughly 80% seen once. What was sequenced was peripheral blood. The receptors stem from a man between 60 and 75 years old with acute or convalescent COVID-19.

The V and J genes are TRBV7-8 and TRBJ1-2, with 9 bases that match TRBD1. Germline lookup yields CDR1 SGHVS and CDR2 FQNEAQ. This CDR3 contains 14 residues. With 5 bases clipped from V and 6 bases from J, the junction kept 7 bases outside the gene matches. In DNA, the CDR3 is TGTGCCAGCAGCGGGGGGACAGGGAAGAATGGCTACACCTTC. It encodes CASSGGTGKNGYTF.

The J gene is TRBJ1-3, the V gene TRBV6-5, with D uncertain. The V gene's germline CDR1 is MNHEY and CDR2 SVGAGI. The CDR3 consists of 15 residues. V was trimmed by 4 bases and J by 2 bases, leaving 12 bases between them. CDR3 in DNA: TGTGCCAGCAGTTCTCAATGGTCTACTGGAAACACCATATATTTT. It is translated as CASSSQWSTGNTIYF.

The chain employs TRBV5-1 and TRBJ2-5, with D perhaps matching TRBD2 (5 bases). V was clipped by 0 bases and J by 5 bases, with 8 bases between them. Per germline, CDR1 SGHRS and CDR2 YFSETQ. The CDR3 length is 13 residues. CDR3: CASSLAGVETQYF. Written as DNA, the CDR3 is TGCGCCAGCAGCTTGGCCGGGGTGGAGACCCAGTACTTC. Looking up the rest from reference TRBV5-1 and TRBJ2-5 gives the full variable domain: KAGVTQTPRYLIKTRGQQVTLSCSPISGHRSVSWYQQTPGQGLQFLFEYFSETQRNKGNFPGRFSGRQFSNSRSEMNVSTLELGDSALYLCASSLAGVETQYFGPGTRLLVL.

This clone was seen once. The chain combines TRBV6-2 or TRBV6-3 with TRBJ1-6; 7 nucleotides align to TRBD1. Germline V gives CDR1 MNHEY, CDR2 SVGEGT. With 6 bases clipped from V and 9 bases from J, the junction kept 11 bases outside the gene matches. The CDR3 has 15 amino acids. The CDR3 DNA sequence: TGTGCCAGCAGCCTGTTTACAGGGGCCATTTCACCCCTCCACTTT. Translated: CASSLFTGAISPLHF.

The chain recombines TRBV24-1 with TRBJ2-4; 7 bases fit TRBD1. V lost 4 bases to trimming and J lost 8 bases; unmatched junction nucleotides: 10. The CDR3 extends over 15 amino acids. CDR1 is KGHDR and CDR2 is SFDVKD in the germline V gene. CDR3 coding DNA: TGTGCCACCAGTGACACCAGACAGGGTATTGACATTCAGTACTTC. It is translated as CATSDTRQGIDIQYF.

The chain carries TRBV19 and TRBJ2-4, with no clear D. Germline V gene data show CDR1 as LNHDA and CDR2 as SQIVND (reference sequence). The V gene lost 1 base and the J gene lost 2 bases, with 6 bases spanning the gap. The CDR3 is 14 residues long. DNA of the CDR3: TGTGCCAGTAGTATAGGGGCTACCAAAAACATTCAGTACTTC. Encoded protein: CASSIGATKNIQYF.

This chain uses TRBV3-1 (or the pseudogene TRBV3-2) with TRBJ2-7, with TRBD1 as a possible D gene (7 bases). There are 15 residues in the CDR3. Germline CDR1 is LGHDT and CDR2 is YNNKEL (reference sequence). V lost 4 bases, J lost 2 bases, and 15 bases lay in between. The CDR3 loop is CASSRGGGLTYEQYF. CDR3 nucleotide sequence: TGTGCCAGCAGCCGCGGAGGGGGCCTAACCTACGAGCAGTACTTC.

The chain is built from TRBV7-3 and TRBJ1-1; D is ambiguous. The V end lost 0 bases, the J end lost 4 bases, and 6 bases lay between the germline ends. Germline CDR1 SGHTA, CDR2 FQGTGA. This CDR3 region has 13 residues. The CDR3 is CASSLTQSTEAFF. Here the CDR3 DNA reads TGTGCCAGCAGCTTAACACAAAGCACTGAAGCTTTCTTT.

V gene TRBV5-1 combines with J gene TRBJ2-5; 12 bases agree with TRBD2. V was clipped by 5 bases and J by 0 bases; unmatched bases: 5. Looked up from germline, CDR1 is SGHRS and CDR2 is YFSETQ. CDR3 length equals 16 residues. The CDR3 here is CASRTGLAGYQETQYF. As DNA, the CDR3 is TGCGCCAGCAGGACCGGACTAGCGGGGTACCAAGAGACCCAGTACTTC.

The V and J genes are TRBV5-4 and TRBJ1-3; 12 nucleotides agree with TRBD1. V trimming: 4 bases; J trimming: 3 bases; junction bases outside the gene matches: 11. This CDR3 has 18 residues. In germline, CDR1 is SGHNT, CDR2 YYREEE (reference sequence). CDR3 residues: CASSVSGTGGLYGNTIYF. CDR3 nucleotides: TGTGCCAGCAGCGTGTCCGGGACAGGGGGCCTTTATGGAAACACCATATATTTT.

This chain connects TRBV13 to TRBJ2-2; D is unresolved. CDR1 and CDR2 from the germline V gene are PRHDT and FYEKMQ (reference sequence). The CDR3 spans 18 residues. V was pared by 5 bases and J by 6 bases, with 25 bases between. CDR3 DNA: TGTGCCAGCAGCCGCGGTTTCGGCTTCAATAGCTTCTCCGGGGAGCTGTTTTTT. This codes for CASSRGFGFNSFSGELFF.

This clone was counted only a few times. The rearrangement joins TRBV10-3 to TRBJ2-1; no clear D. Germline V gives CDR1 ENHRY, CDR2 SYGVKD. This CDR3 is 14 amino acids long. Trimming left V 2 bases short and J 0 bases short, with 5 bases between. The CDR3 nucleotides are TGTGCCATCAGTGAGAATCTCTCCTACAATGAGCAGTTCTTC. It codes for CAISENLSYNEQFF.

J is TRBJ1-5 and V is TRBV19; 8 bases are shared with TRBD1. Germline V gene sequence: CDR1 LNHDA, CDR2 SQIVND (reference sequence). The CDR3 sequence is 15 residues long. After removal of 3 bases from V and 3 bases from J, the junction contained 4 bases not matched to a gene. CDR3: CASSIRDRYNQPQHF. CDR3 bases: TGTGCCAGTAGTATTAGGGACAGGTACAATCAGCCCCAGCATTTT.

This clone was observed once. This chain uses TRBV5-1 with TRBJ1-1; D is ambiguous. The CDR3 consists of 13 residues. V lost 3 bases, J lost 4 bases, and 10 bases lay in between. CDR1 and CDR2 from the germline V gene are SGHRS and YFSETQ. The CDR3 loop reads CASSSASGTEAFF. The CDR3 DNA reads TGCGCCAGCAGCTCTGCGTCGGGCACTGAAGCTTTCTTT. Full variable domain (rest looked up from reference TRBV5-1 and TRBJ1-1): KAGVTQTPRYLIKTRGQQVTLSCSPISGHRSVSWYQQTPGQGLQFLFEYFSETQRNKGNFPGRFSGRQFSNSRSEMNVSTLELGDSALYLCASSSASGTEAFFGQGTRLTVV.

The gene calls are TRBV7-9 and TRBJ2-7; a weak D match, TRBD2 (5 bases). V shed 4 bases and J shed 0 bases, with 16 bases lying between them. CDR3 size: 16 residues. Per the germline V gene, CDR1 is SEHNR and CDR2 is FQNEAQ (reference sequence). The CDR3 spells CASSSFLLENSYEQYF. Written as DNA, the CDR3 is TGTGCCAGCAGCTCCTTTTTACTAGAAAACTCCTACGAGCAGTACTTC. The full variable domain, with the rest looked up from reference TRBV7-9 and TRBJ2-7, is DTGVSQNPRHKITKRGQNVTFRCDPISEHNRLYWYRQTLGQGPEFLTYFQNEAQLEKSRLLSDRFSAERPKGSFSTLEIQRTEQGDSAMYLCASSSFLLENSYEQYFGPGTRLTVT.

The chain couples TRBV7-2 to TRBJ1-2; D unresolved. Trimming took 6 bases from V and 5 from J, leaving 13 bases between them. The germline gives CDR1 SGHTA, CDR2 FQGNSA. This CDR3 is built from 13 residues. Written as DNA, the CDR3 is TGTGCCAGCAGACAGCTCCGGATTTATGGCTACACCTTC. Residues: CASRQLRIYGYTF.

The gene calls are TRBV7-7 and TRBJ2-2; 7 nucleotides align to TRBD1. The V segment lost 10 bases and the J segment 1 base; nucleotides outside the gene matches: 6. CDR1 and CDR2 from the germline V gene are SSHAT and FNYEAQ (reference sequence). The CDR3 has 14 amino acids. CDR3 bases: TGTGCCACGAACAGGGGTTTGAACACCGGGGAGCTGTTTTTT. Translated, it gives CATNRGLNTGELFF.

The chain is built from TRBV7-6 and TRBJ2-2, with TRBD2 identical over 10 bases. The V segment lost 0 bases and the J segment 8 bases; nucleotides outside the gene matches: 9. Germline CDR1 SGHVS, CDR2 FNYEAQ. CDR3 length: 17 residues. CDR3 in DNA: TGTGCCAGCAGCTTAGCGCTAGCGGGAGTTGATAGGGGGGAGCTGTTTTTT. The encoded protein is CASSLALAGVDRGELFF.